The clone carrying this T cell receptor beta chain was counted a few times. Assay used: immunoSEQ multiplex PCR; TCRdb lists only in-frame clones, some missing. The data show roughly 150,000 clones, with about 80% seen just once and around 3.2% held by the top ten. This sample was included in a study of blood T cell repertoires in COVID-19. The overall study: Samples came from the United States, Italy and Spain, spanning acute and convalescent COVID-19.

The CDR3 has 15 residues. Germline loops: CDR1 LNHDA, CDR2 SQIVND (reference sequence). Trimming shortened V by 3 bases and J by 6 bases, and 14 bases separated the two germline ends. Across 20 to 25 US areas, participants ranged in age from about 18 to 89 years. Grouping used clinical history reported by participants in a survey and questionnaire. Two negative PCRs, clearance, or symptom resolution had been documented for recovered Cohort 3 donors. The clonotype comes from a woman aged 55-75 years who had recovered from COVID-19. Sequenced material: PBMCs or T cells enriched from blood (not recorded which). The chain combines TRBV19 with TRBJ2-2, with D uncertain. CDR3 DNA sequence: TGTGCCAGTAGTATGGAAGCGAGTCGGGCCGGGGAGCTGTTTTTT. Residues: CASSMEASRAGELFF.